This T cell receptor beta chain was identified during a study of T cells after yellow fever vaccination (dated by TCRdb to the late 2010s). Regarding the study in general: Libraries from fractions with low cell numbers were prepared with the SMART-Seq v4 Ultra Low Input RNA kit. Bulk TCR alpha and beta repertoires were sequenced longitudinally to track T-cell clones before and after primary and booster YFV17D yellow fever vaccination. The cohort comprised two healthy male donors, one aged 18 to 29 and one aged 30 to 40 years. Blood was drawn at multiple timepoints before and after primary and secondary immunization, with bulk PBMC replicates and cell subsets isolated. Summary of the overall study and its limitations: A small fraction of clonotypes showed up in both the CD4 and CD8 compartments, probably as a result of convergent recombination. Only two donors were included in the study, so the extent to which the findings can be generalized is limited. Most clones expanded after primary vaccination were re-detected after the booster (around 96% of CD4 and about nine tenths of CD8), suggesting broad memory maintenance. Computational filtering was required because FACS-sorted repertoires could contain abundant contaminating clonotypes from the bulk population. The secondary T-cell response was weaker than the primary response but faster, peaking on day 5 instead of day 15.

The table lists this clonotype with a few counts. This receptor's antigen is unknown. Per-nucleotide qualities are absent, and no much larger clonotype sits a single base away. This sample was sequenced with an Illumina NovaSeq 6000. TCR cDNA was synthesized by 5'RACE template switching, which introduced a universal primer site and unique molecular identifiers. Priming of cDNA synthesis was performed from both the TCR alpha and TCR beta constant segments. Library amplification involved two PCR steps, and the second step added sample barcodes and sequencing adapters. Sequencing of libraries was performed on Illumina HiSeq 2500 (2x100 bp) or NovaSeq (2x150 bp). Per the source publication's procedure: MIGEC handled demultiplexing of reads and collapsing into UMI consensus sequences, while MiXCR performed V(D)J alignment. Vaccine-responding clonotypes were identified with edgeR using replicate PBMC samples, with FDR below 0.01 and a log2 fold change above 5 up to day 15 being required. Each bulk clonotype was labeled CD4 or CD8 based on which sequenced repertoire, CD4 or CD8, contained the clonotype at higher abundance. TCRdb reanalyzed the raw reads on its own, using fastp at Q25 for trimming and MiXCR for clone calling, and kept in-frame beta chains. A single entry per CDR3 protein holds the most common genes and DNA from its merged rows. V and J calls and clone size were set by TCRdb, not the authors. The sample includes some 320,000 distinct CDR3 sequences, with 8.7% observed a single time. Around 3.1% of the sample is taken by the ten largest.

V gives up 4 bases and J gives up 4 bases, and the segment between their germline ends measures 10 bases. Via the germline V gene (reference sequence), CDR1 is MNHEY and CDR2 SMNVEV. Spanning cysteine to phenylalanine, the CDR3 consists of 13 amino acids. Only the CDR3 DNA is retained, 39 bases long and in frame from the first base. According to the study, the label for this sample's treatment or condition signals: live attenuated yellow fever vaccine strain. PBMCs were isolated from peripheral blood using a standard Ficoll-Paque protocol. Dynabeads CD4 and CD8 positive selection kits were used to isolate CD4 and CD8 T-cell fractions. RNA was extracted with TriZol from bulk PBMCs, CD4 and CD8 fractions, and dextramer-positive and dextramer-negative fractions.

The rearranged chain carries TRBV27 and TRBJ1-1, with no confident D gene call. The source is a man between 18 and 29 years old who received the YFV17D yellow fever vaccine. This specimen consisted of CD4+ T cells sorted from PBMCs, obtained 5 days after the yellow fever booster vaccination. The CDR3 region has the sequence CASSWSRGTEAFF. The DNA sequence follows: TGTGCCAGCAGTTGGTCGCGGGGCACTGAAGCTTTCTTT.